This T cell receptor (beta chain) was observed in a study of neurological immune-mediated disorders (dated by TCRdb to about 2019). For context, the study as a whole: The study compared peripheral blood TCR-beta repertoires of HTLV-I-associated myelopathy (HAM/TSP) patients, multiple sclerosis patients and healthy controls using UMI-based sequencing. The roughly 110 TCR-beta libraries covered PBMC samples along with longitudinal samples, technical triplicates, and paired sorted CD4+ and CD8+ T-cell subsets. The cohort included roughly 71 subjects: some 14 with HAM/TSP, about 34 with multiple sclerosis, and roughly 20 healthy controls. Longitudinal HAM/TSP and healthy donors had 3 time-points each (about 3-40 month intervals). Study-wide conclusions, independent of this receptor: No identical CDR3 amino acid sequences were shared among expanded clones across subjects, suggesting private TCR-beta repertoires in all groups. TCR clonal expansion was highest in HAM/TSP patients and lowest in MS patients, with MS patients falling below even healthy controls.

The CDR3 contains 15 residues, cysteine and phenylalanine counted. Kept here is only the CDR3 DNA, which spans 45 bases and is read in frame from base 1. The junction shows trimming of 6 bases on V and 5 bases on J, plus 16 bases between the germline ends. In the germline V gene, CDR1 corresponds to MNHEY and CDR2 to SVGAGI. cDNA was synthesized by template-switch 5'RACE using a primer carrying a 10-nucleotide random unique molecular identifier by which each TCR transcript was tagged. Every sequencing run yielded over 170 million TCR-beta sequences covering 15-18 subjects. The RNeasy kit was used for extraction of total RNA. Using the KAPA Real-time Library Amplification kit, TCR-beta VDJ regions were amplified with primers for the TCR constant region and the 5'RACE anchor. Sample indexes and Illumina adaptors were added in a first PCR, after which library yield was increased in a second PCR. After purification with Ampure beads, the TCR product of roughly 650 bp was size-selected on a 2% E-gel SizeSelection system. Before pooling, library quality was checked on a Bioanalyzer, concentration was measured with Qubit, and libraries were quantified with the Kapa Library Quantification kit. An Illumina HiSeq 2500 sequenced the libraries paired-end 2 x 150 bp. To increase sequence diversity, 25-30% phiX was spiked into each library pool. The published analysis was carried out like this. The UMI-based MiGEC pipeline processed quality-filtered reads and removed over 75% of raw TCR sequences during error correction. IMGT germline references were used for aligning VDJ genes, and each clonotype was defined as a unique CDR3 amino acid sequence together with its V-J genes. Clonal expansion, Shannon diversity and CDR3 relatedness (CalcPairwiseDistances, ClusterSamples) were evaluated with VDJtools, and phylogenetic trees were built with CLCbio workbench. Using coefficient-of-variation modelling across technical triplicates, the study counted a clone as expanded if it had at least 8 unique UMIs. TCRdb reprocessing: public reads trimmed at Q25 with fastp, clones called with MiXCR, in-frame beta chains kept. Entries are consolidated by CDR3 protein sequence, retaining the most common genes and DNA. Clone size and V and J calls follow TCRdb, not the original study. The sample records 93,000 or so distinct CDR3 sequences, 10% to 14% of which are singletons. About 3.1% of the sample is in the top ten clones.

The time point label here, explained by the study, means: longitudinal time-point 3. For the unsorted PBMC libraries, 2 million PBMCs were stored in RNAlater at -80 degrees C until RNA extraction and were used to generate the libraries. Peripheral blood was subjected to Ficoll-Hypaque density gradient centrifugation to isolate PBMCs, which were then cryopreserved in liquid nitrogen. This clonotype was recorded many times. The antigen it binds to is not known. No clone much larger than this one lies a single base away; base qualities are absent. Here the chain combines TRBV6-5 and TRBJ1-4, with TRBD1 perhaps the D gene, on 5 matching bases. The sequence was obtained from a female donor with HTLV-1-associated myelopathy (HAM/TSP). The sequencing input was PBMCs. The DNA sequence is given as TGTGCCAGCAGACGTGGCTGGGGGGAAAATGAAAAACTGTTTTTT. Its product reads: CASRRGWGENEKLFF.